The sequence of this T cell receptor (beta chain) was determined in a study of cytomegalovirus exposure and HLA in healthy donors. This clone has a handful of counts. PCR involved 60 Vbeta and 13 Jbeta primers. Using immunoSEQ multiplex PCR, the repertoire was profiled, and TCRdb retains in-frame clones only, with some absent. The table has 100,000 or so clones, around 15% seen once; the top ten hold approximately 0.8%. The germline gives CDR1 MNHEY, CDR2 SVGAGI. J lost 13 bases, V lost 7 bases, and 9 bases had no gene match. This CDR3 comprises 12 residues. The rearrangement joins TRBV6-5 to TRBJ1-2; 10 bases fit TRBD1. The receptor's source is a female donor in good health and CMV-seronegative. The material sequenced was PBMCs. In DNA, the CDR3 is TGTGCCAGCAAGGGGGGGACAGGGGAATTCACCTTC. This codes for CASKGGTGEFTF.